Presented here are 22 T cell receptor beta chains from one specimen sequenced in a study of cytomegalovirus exposure and HLA in healthy donors. The PCR was carried out with 60 Vbeta primers and 13 Jbeta primers. Using immunoSEQ multiplex PCR, the repertoire was profiled, and TCRdb retains in-frame clones only, with some absent. The sample comprises roughly 87,000 clones, roughly 77% of which are singletons, and approximately 15% rests with the top ten. The sample taken for sequencing was PBMCs. These receptor sequences come from a middle-aged woman in good health and CMV-seropositive.

The rearrangement links TRBV29-1 to TRBJ2-3, with a possible D match to TRBD2 (6 bases). Germline values: CDR1 SQVTM, CDR2 ANQGSEA. Trimming cost V 5 bases and J 4 bases, with 13 bases left between them. CDR3 size: 13 residues. The CDR3 coding sequence is TGCAGCGTTTTGTCGGGAGCCGCAGATACGCAGTATTTT. Its translation: CSVLSGAADTQYF.

The V call is TRBV27, the J call TRBJ1-1, with 7 bases identical to TRBD1. V shed 7 bases and J 0 bases; nucleotides not matched to a gene: 2. Germline assignment: CDR1 MNHEY and CDR2 SMNVEV (reference sequence). The CDR3 contains 13 residues. The CDR3 region is CASMGTVNTEAFF. DNA of the CDR3: TGTGCCAGCATGGGGACAGTGAACACTGAAGCTTTCTTT.

J is TRBJ2-1 and V is TRBV18; 7 bases align to TRBD2. The trim removed 3 bases at V and 8 bases at J, leaving 10 bases unmatched. Germline V gene sequence: CDR1 KGHSH, CDR2 LQKENI. The CDR3 is 15 residues long. As DNA, the CDR3 is TGTGCCAGCTCACCTTCGGGACTATCCAACCATGAGCAGTTCTTC. Protein sequence: CASSPSGLSNHEQFF.

The chain couples TRBV19 to TRBJ1-5, with 7 positions matching TRBD1. In germline, CDR1 is LNHDA, CDR2 SQIVND (reference sequence). With 6 bases clipped from V and 6 bases from J, the junction kept 8 bases outside the gene matches. The CDR3 sequence is 14 residues long. The CDR3 sequence: CASSRGAVGQPQHF. The CDR3, as DNA: TGTGCCAGTAGCAGGGGGGCGGTGGGTCAGCCCCAGCATTTT.

The J gene is TRBJ2-1, the V gene TRBV6-1; tentatively, D is TRBD1 (5 bases). The CDR3 consists of 11 residues. Trimming removed 7 bases from V and 5 bases from J, with 6 bases in between. Germline V gives CDR1 MNHNS, CDR2 SASEGT. CDR3 DNA sequence: TGTGCCAGCATGGGGCACAATGAGCAGTTCTTC. Translating gives CASMGHNEQFF.

V gene TRBV7-9 combines with J gene TRBJ2-3, with TRBD1 identical over 9 bases. The CDR3 runs 15 residues. Germline CDR1 reads SEHNR; CDR2 reads FQNEAQ (reference sequence). V lost 1 base and J lost 6; bases outside the gene matches: 5. Here the CDR3 DNA reads TGTGCCAGCAGCTTAGGGGACAGGGAAACGGATACGCAGTATTTT. As protein: CASSLGDRETDTQYF. Drawing the rest from reference TRBV7-9 and TRBJ2-3, the complete variable domain is DTGVSQNPRHKITKRGQNVTFRCDPISEHNRLYWYRQTLGQGPEFLTYFQNEAQLEKSRLLSDRFSAERPKGSFSTLEIQRTEQGDSAMYLCASSLGDRETDTQYFGPGTRLTVL.

V gene TRBV6-5 combines with J gene TRBJ2-2; 11 bases are a match to TRBD2. This CDR3 has 14 residues. Germline assignment: CDR1 MNHEY and CDR2 SVGAGI. Losses at the gene ends were 6 bases for V and 6 bases for J; bases not matched to a gene: 3. CDR3: CASRVAGGPGELFF. In DNA, the CDR3 is TGTGCCAGCAGAGTAGCGGGGGGGCCCGGGGAGCTGTTTTTT.

The chain links TRBV28 to TRBJ2-3, with TRBD2 matching 12 bases. This CDR3 has 16 amino acids. Germline CDR1 and CDR2: MDHEN and SYDVKM. V dropped 8 bases and J dropped 4; count of bases not matched to a gene: 10. DNA for the CDR3: TGTGCCAGCGGTTCCAAACTAGCGGGGGGCGCAGATACGCAGTATTTT. Protein product: CASGSKLAGGADTQYF.

The chain recombines TRBV12-5 with TRBJ1-3; D might be TRBD1 (5 bases). Trimming left V 0 bases short and J 8 bases short, with 14 bases between. In germline, CDR1 is LGHNT, CDR2 FRNRAP. The CDR3 spans 15 residues. The CDR3 region has the DNA TGTGCTAGTGGTTTGGTAGGGCATTCGGGGGACACCATATATTTT. This codes for CASGLVGHSGDTIYF.

The rearrangement joins TRBV5-4 to TRBJ2-5; TRBD1 matches at 9 bases. The CDR3 spans 17 residues. From germline, CDR1 is SGHNT and CDR2 YYREEE (reference sequence). The V segment lost 3 bases and the J segment 1 base; nucleotides outside the gene matches: 10. The CDR3 loop reads CASSSEGQGRIQETQYF. The CDR3 bases are TGTGCCAGCAGCTCGGAAGGACAGGGGAGAATCCAAGAGACCCAGTACTTC. Full variable domain (outside the CDR3, taken from reference TRBV5-4 and TRBJ2-5): ETGVTQSPTHLIKTRGQQVTLRCSSQSGHNTVSWYQQALGQGPQFIFQYYREEENGRGNFPPRFSGLQFPNYSSELNVNALELDDSALYLCASSSEGQGRIQETQYFGPGTRLLVL.

This clone was counted between two and nine times. The CDR3 DNA reads as TGTGCCAGCAGTTTCCGGGGCAGGGGGAGAGATACGCAGTATTTT. It encodes CASSFRGRGRDTQYF. The chain has TRBV28 and TRBJ2-3, with 7 bases matching TRBD1. CDR1 and CDR2 from the germline V gene are MDHEN and SYDVKM. V lost 3 bases and J lost 5; bases outside the gene matches: 8. The CDR3 runs to 15 residues.

The chain employs TRBV9 and TRBJ1-2; TRBD1 agrees at 7 bases. The CDR3 loop spans 15 amino acids. The V segment lost 4 bases and the J segment 4 bases; nucleotides outside the gene matches: 10. Germline V CDR1 and CDR2: SGDLS, YYNGEE. The CDR3 DNA sequence: TGTGCCAGCAGCCCCGCGGGACAGTCTCTCTATGGCTACACCTTC. Its protein is CASSPAGQSLYGYTF.

This chain uses TRBV27 with TRBJ1-6; D is undetermined. Between the trimmed V and J ends, which lost 5 bases and 10 bases, there was a span of 9 bases. Germline CDR1 reads MNHEY; CDR2 reads SMNVEV (reference sequence). This CDR3 is 12 amino acids long. CDR3 residues: CASSERGSPLHF. The DNA of the CDR3 is TGTGCCAGCAGTGAAAGAGGATCACCCCTCCACTTT.

The CDR3 coding sequence is TGTGCCAGCAGTGACTTTGCGGGGGGTAACTATGGCTACACCTTC. This encodes CASSDFAGGNYGYTF. The gene calls are TRBV6-1 and TRBJ1-2; D might be TRBD1 (5 bases). Deletions cut 3 bases from V and 1 base from J, with 12 bases between. From germline, CDR1 is MNHNS and CDR2 SASEGT. The CDR3 is 15 residues long.

This clone has a handful of counts. The V and J genes are TRBV18 and TRBJ2-6, with D uncertain. Germline CDR1 KGHSH, CDR2 LQKENI. The CDR3 runs 16 residues. Deletions cut 3 bases from V and 1 base from J, with 10 bases between. In DNA form, the CDR3 reads TGTGCCAGCTCACCGACTTCGGGTTCTGGGGCCAACGTCCTGACTTTC. Its translation: CASSPTSGSGANVLTF.

V is TRBV29-1 and J is TRBJ1-2; 10 bases line up with TRBD1. J gave up 8 bases and V 4 bases, and 4 bases lay outside the gene matches. This CDR3 region has 12 residues. Per the germline V gene, CDR1 is SQVTM and CDR2 is ANQGSEA. The CDR3 nucleotides read TGCAGCGTTGGCGGGACAGGGGACGGCTACACCTTC. As protein: CSVGGTGDGYTF.

The V call is TRBV6-5, the J call TRBJ1-3; a possible D gene is TRBD1 (5 bases). CDR1 MNHEY and CDR2 SVGAGI come from the germline V gene. V shed 0 bases and J shed 2 bases, with 8 bases lying between them. This CDR3 is built from 15 residues. The DNA of the CDR3 is TGTGCCAGCAGTTACTCCGGGGGACCTGGAAACACCATATATTTT. Encoded protein: CASSYSGGPGNTIYF.

This clone was counted once. The rearrangement uses TRBV30 and TRBJ2-5; 8 nucleotides line up with TRBD1. Germline V lookup: CDR1 GTSNPN, CDR2 SVGIG (reference sequence). This CDR3 spans 12 amino acids. V lost 5 bases, J lost 5 bases, and 4 bases stayed unmatched. CDR3 coding DNA: TGTGCCTGGGGACAGGGTAGGGAGACCCAGTACTTC. Protein sequence: CAWGQGRETQYF.

V and J are TRBV29-1 and TRBJ1-6; D not certain. The CDR3 has 14 residues. V was clipped by 5 bases and J by 7 bases, with 15 bases between them. Germline V lookup: CDR1 SQVTM, CDR2 ANQGSEA. CDR3 DNA sequence: TGCAGCGTTTTAACGGGAGGGTCGAATTCACCCCTCCACTTT. Protein product: CSVLTGGSNSPLHF. The full variable domain, rest sourced from reference TRBV29-1 and TRBJ1-6, is SAVISQKPSRDICQRGTSLTIQCQVDSQVTMMFWYRQQPGQSLTLIATANQGSEATYESGFVIDKFPISRPNLTFSTLTVSNMSPEDSSIYLCSVLTGGSNSPLHFGNGTRLTVT.

V usage is TRBV7-9 and J usage is TRBJ1-1; TRBD1 aligns across 8 bases. Germline values: CDR1 SEHNR, CDR2 FQNEAQ (reference sequence). This CDR3 spans 13 amino acids. Trimming removed 5 bases from V and 8 bases from J; junction bases left unmatched: 7. This CDR3 is CASSPRQGLEAFF. CDR3 nucleotides: TGTGCCAGCAGCCCAAGACAGGGGTTAGAAGCTTTCTTT.

This clone has only one observation. This chain links TRBV7-2 with TRBJ1-1, with D hard to call. Germline loops: CDR1 SGHTA, CDR2 FQGNSA. V was trimmed by 1 base and J by 4 bases, leaving 7 bases between them. This CDR3 has 13 amino acids. For the CDR3, the DNA is TGTGCCAGCAGCTTAGAAAAGAGCACTGAAGCTTTCTTT. Amino acid sequence: CASSLEKSTEAFF. The full variable domain, completed using reference TRBV7-2 and TRBJ1-1, is GAGVSQSPSNKVTEKGKDVELRCDPISGHTALYWYRQSLGQGLEFLIYFQGNSAPDKSGLPSDRFSAERTGGSVSTLTIQRTQQEDSAVYLCASSLEKSTEAFFGQGTRLTVV.

The chain uses TRBV27 and TRBJ2-1; D unresolved. This CDR3 contains 12 residues. V shed 5 bases and J shed 2 bases, with 4 bases lying between them. CDR1 MNHEY and CDR2 SMNVEV come from the germline V gene (reference sequence). CDR3 sequence reads: CASSATYNEQFF. DNA of the CDR3: TGTGCCAGCAGTGCTACCTACAATGAGCAGTTCTTC.